The source of this T cell receptor (beta chain) is a study of radiotherapy plus CTLA-4 blockade in lung cancer. On the study more broadly: Disease control reached about 28%, with objective responses in roughly 19%.

This CDR3 is built from 15 residues. Trimming shortened V by 5 bases and J by 5 bases, and 19 bases separated the two germline ends. CDR1 and CDR2 (germline): MNHEY, SVGAGI. Study conclusions and caveats: Tumor-derived TCR clones expanded in blood after radiotherapy plus ipilimumab. Early shifts in blood T cell clones, with interferon-beta, reportedly predicted response best.

Comment on this clone: What it recognizes is unknown.

Repertoires were generated with immunoSEQ multiplex PCR, while TCRdb's copy carries only in-frame clones and drops some. The sample carries some 74,000 clones, about 80% recorded once. The sequence was obtained from a human donor with non-small cell lung cancer who had a complete response to radiotherapy plus ipilimumab. Source: peripheral blood, taken from a patient treated with radiotherapy plus ipilimumab. The genes are TRBV6-5 and TRBJ2-7, with D possibly being TRBD2 (6 bases). This CDR3 is CASSPYVGGGDEQYF. CDR3 nucleotide sequence: TGTGCCAGCAGTCCTTATGTGGGGGGAGGCGACGAGCAGTACTTC.